This TCR beta chain was captured by sequencing in a study of T cells in Graves' hyperthyroidism and ophthalmopathy. Study outcomes and limitations: Blood also held most thyroid clonotypes expanded beyond 0.001.

The authors deemed Graves' hyperthyroidism stable absent ophthalmopathy progression within 18 months. The hyperthyroidism patients had all been newly diagnosed, and their disease duration was under 2 months. Their ages ranged from 18 to 65 years. Not enrolled were patients with uncontrolled infection, other autoimmune disease, pregnancy or lactation. The germline V gene encodes CDR1 SGHTA and CDR2 FQGNSA. The germline V and J ends were trimmed by 5 bases and 0 bases, with 19 bases remaining between them. CDR3 length: 17 residues. Researchers took RNA transcripts and amplified the TCR beta CDR3 regions from them. First-round RT-PCR with HTBI primers amplified the TCR CDR3 region. TCRdb recomputed calls from the multiplex PCR reads with MiXCR, one row per CDR3 protein. This sample yields about 840,000 distinct CDR3 sequences, of which 35% to 40% are seen a single time; 8% to 9% belongs to the top ten.

For this clonotype: Its target is unknown.

This chain connects TRBV7-2 to TRBJ1-1, with D perhaps matching TRBD1 (5 bases). The material sequenced was blood. The sequence was obtained from a young man with Graves' hyperthyroidism. CDR3 nucleotide sequence: TGTGCCAGCAGCCAAGGGGCCCCACAGTACATGAACACTGAAGCTTTCTTT. It yields the protein CASSQGAPQYMNTEAFF.